This passage covers 18 T cell receptor beta chains from one sample sequenced in a study of blood T cell repertoires in COVID-19. Libraries were prepared by immunoSEQ multiplex PCR; TCRdb keeps only in-frame clonotypes and omits some of them. The sample consists of approximately 220,000 clones, approximately 86% of them appearing once. Material: PBMCs or T cells enriched from blood (not recorded which). The receptors were sampled from a woman aged 35 to 49 with acute COVID-19.

This clone showed up just once. The chain employs TRBV3-1 (or the pseudogene TRBV3-2) and TRBJ2-2, with D unresolved. The CDR3 covers 15 residues. CDR1 is LGHDT, CDR2 YNNKEL, per germline (reference sequence). Trimming took 1 base from V and 4 from J, leaving 10 bases between them. The CDR3 bases are TGTGCCAGCAGCCAAGTCCGACATGCCACCGGGGAGCTGTTTTTT. Protein product: CASSQVRHATGELFF.

The J gene is TRBJ2-2, the V gene TRBV19; the D gene is possibly TRBD1 (5 bases). Germline V gene data show CDR1 as LNHDA and CDR2 as SQIVND (reference sequence). This CDR3 has 15 residues. Deletions cut 5 bases from V and 5 bases from J, with 15 bases between. In DNA form, the CDR3 reads TGTGCCAGTAGTTATCAGGGTGGGTGGACCGGGGAGCTGTTTTTT. It translates to CASSYQGGWTGELFF.

This clone was observed a single time. The chain employs TRBV10-3 and TRBJ1-2, with 7 bases lining up with TRBD1. The J segment lost 8 bases and the V segment lost 7 bases, leaving 10 bases of the junction unmatched. The germline gives CDR1 ENHRY, CDR2 SYGVKD. There are 13 residues in the CDR3. As DNA, the CDR3 is TGTGCCATCAAAGGCCTCACAGGGGAGGGCTACACCTTC. This codes for CAIKGLTGEGYTF.

This clone was counted only a few times. The rearrangement uses TRBV19 and TRBJ1-5; D perhaps matches TRBD1 (5 bases). CDR1 and CDR2 from the germline V gene are LNHDA and SQIVND (reference sequence). The CDR3 extends over 13 amino acids. Trimming took off 5 bases at V and 5 bases at J, with 10 bases between the two ends. The chain's CDR3 is CASSSTVYQPQHF. In DNA, the CDR3 is TGTGCCAGTAGTTCGACAGTTTATCAGCCCCAGCATTTT. Complete variable domain (other parts from reference TRBV19 and TRBJ1-5): DGGITQSPKYLFRKEGQNVTLSCEQNLNHDAMYWYRQDPGQGLRLIYYSQIVNDFQKGDIAEGYSVSREKKESFPLTVTSAQKNPTAFYLCASSSTVYQPQHFGDGTRLSIL.

The chain links TRBV27 to TRBJ2-2; 8 bases line up with TRBD1. The CDR3 totals 14 residues. J gave up 7 bases and V 5 bases, and 6 bases lay outside the gene matches. Germline V CDR1 and CDR2: MNHEY, SMNVEV (reference sequence). CDR3 nucleotide sequence: TGTGCCAGCAGTCTGGACAGGGTCGGCGGGGAGCTGTTTTTT. Its protein product is CASSLDRVGGELFF.

CDR3 protein: CASSIPGNYGYTF. The CDR3 DNA is TGTGCCAGTAGTATTCCGGGGAACTATGGCTACACCTTC. The chain uses TRBV19 and TRBJ1-2; D gene ambiguous. The V end lost 3 bases, the J end lost 2 bases, and 7 bases lay between the germline ends. This CDR3 contains 13 residues. In germline, CDR1 is LNHDA, CDR2 SQIVND (reference sequence).

The DNA of the CDR3 is TGTGCCAGCAGCCCCACGGGGACTAGCGGGAGGTATACGCAGTATTTT. This sequence encodes CASSPTGTSGRYTQYF. This rearrangement joins TRBV28 to TRBJ2-3; 15 nucleotides align to TRBD2. The CDR3 is made up of 16 amino acids. J lost 7 bases, V lost 6 bases, and 8 bases had no gene match. Per germline, CDR1 MDHEN and CDR2 SYDVKM. The whole variable domain, filled in from reference TRBV28 and TRBJ2-3, reads DVKVTQSSRYLVKRTGEKVFLECVQDMDHENMFWYRQDPGLGLRLIYFSYDVKMKEKGDIPEGYSVSREKKERFSLILESASTNQTSMYLCASSPTGTSGRYTQYFGPGTRLTVL.

V gene TRBV28 combines with J gene TRBJ2-1; no firm D call. Germline CDR1 is MDHEN and CDR2 is SYDVKM. V was shortened by 5 bases and J by 12 bases, with 17 bases between the two germline ends. This CDR3 has 13 amino acids. The CDR3: CASSHSSWVGQFF. The CDR3 DNA reads as TGTGCCAGCAGTCACAGTTCATGGGTTGGGCAGTTCTTC.

This sequence joins TRBV25-1 and TRBJ1-5; D unresolved. Germline assignment: CDR1 MGHDK and CDR2 SYGVNS. V was cut by 8 bases and J by 5 bases, with 19 bases left in between. The CDR3 spans 15 residues. CDR3 loop: CASGPRGGFDQPQHF. The CDR3 coding sequence is TGTGCCAGCGGACCCCGAGGAGGATTCGATCAGCCCCAGCATTTT.

This clone has just one count. The chain carries TRBV30 and TRBJ1-5; 8 nucleotides align to TRBD1. The germline gives CDR1 GTSNPN, CDR2 SVGIG (reference sequence). The V gene end was trimmed by 4 bases and the J gene end by 6 bases; junction bases not matched to a gene: 11. CDR3 length: 15 residues. The CDR3 DNA is TGTGCCTGGACTTCGGACAGGGCGGCCGGTCAGCCCCAGCATTTT. It codes for CAWTSDRAAGQPQHF.

The V gene is TRBV7-8, the J gene TRBJ1-1; 7 bases match TRBD1. Germline V gene data show CDR1 as SGHVS and CDR2 as FQNEAQ. The CDR3 runs 14 residues. V was pared by 8 bases and J by 5 bases, with 11 bases of the junction left unmatched. In DNA, the CDR3 is TGTGCCAGCCGAAAGACAGGGCCAGGGACTGAAGCTTTCTTT. Residues: CASRKTGPGTEAFF. Together with reference TRBV7-8 and TRBJ1-1, the CDR3 gives the full variable domain: GAGVSQSPRYKVAKRGQDVALRCDPISGHVSLFWYQQALGQGPEFLTYFQNEAQLDKSGLPSDRFFAERPEGSVSTLKIQRTQQEDSAVYLCASRKTGPGTEAFFGQGTRLTVV.

This chain joins TRBV12-5 and TRBJ1-1; 9 bases match TRBD1. In germline, CDR1 is LGHNT, CDR2 FRNRAP. J was trimmed by 0 bases and V by 5 bases; bases with no gene match: 10. The CDR3 totals 17 residues. The CDR3 protein is CASGPLTGGIVNTEAFF. The CDR3 DNA is TGTGCTAGTGGTCCCCTCACAGGGGGCATAGTGAACACTGAAGCTTTCTTT.

This clone turned up a few times. V is TRBV11-2 and J is TRBJ2-7; tentatively, D is TRBD1 (5 bases). Trimming took 5 bases from V and 0 from J, leaving 8 bases between them. Germline values: CDR1 SGHAT, CDR2 FQNNGV. The CDR3 length is 13 residues. The CDR3, as DNA: TGTGCCAGCAGCGCAGGGTCCTCCTACGAGCAGTACTTC. Its protein is CASSAGSSYEQYF.

J is TRBJ2-7 and V is TRBV28; maybe TRBD1 (6 bases). The CDR3 has 13 amino acids. V lost 5 bases to trimming and J lost 2 bases, with 10 bases between them. Germline assignment: CDR1 MDHEN and CDR2 SYDVKM. DNA of the CDR3: TGTGCCAGCAGTGGACAGCCAACCTACGAGCAGTACTTC. It yields the protein CASSGQPTYEQYF. Together with reference TRBV28 and TRBJ2-7, the CDR3 gives the full variable domain: DVKVTQSSRYLVKRTGEKVFLECVQDMDHENMFWYRQDPGLGLRLIYFSYDVKMKEKGDIPEGYSVSREKKERFSLILESASTNQTSMYLCASSGQPTYEQYFGPGTRLTVT.

This chain uses TRBV5-1 with TRBJ2-1; 8 bases match TRBD1. Trimming at V came to 4 bases and at J to 0 bases, leaving 6 bases not matched to a gene. The CDR3 consists of 16 residues. The V gene's germline CDR1 is SGHRS and CDR2 YFSETQ. The CDR3 sequence: CASSPNGQGSYNEQFF. The CDR3 DNA sequence: TGCGCCAGCAGCCCAAACGGACAGGGCTCCTACAATGAGCAGTTCTTC. The variable domain in full, with the rest retrieved from reference TRBV5-1 and TRBJ2-1, is KAGVTQTPRYLIKTRGQQVTLSCSPISGHRSVSWYQQTPGQGLQFLFEYFSETQRNKGNFPGRFSGRQFSNSRSEMNVSTLELGDSALYLCASSPNGQGSYNEQFFGPGTRLTVL.

The chain uses TRBV11-2 and TRBJ2-1; TRBD2 is a possible D gene (5 bases). Trimming stripped 0 bases from V and 2 bases from J, with 8 bases between. CDR1 and CDR2 from the germline V gene are SGHAT and FQNNGV. This CDR3 contains 15 residues. This CDR3 reads CASSLELVTYNEQFF. The CDR3 coding sequence is TGTGCCAGCAGCTTAGAACTAGTTACCTACAATGAGCAGTTCTTC. The full variable domain, its missing parts supplied by reference TRBV11-2 and TRBJ2-1, is EAGVAQSPRYKIIEKRQSVAFWCNPISGHATLYWYQQILGQGPKLLIQFQNNGVVDDSQLPKDRFSAERLKGVDSTLKIQPAKLEDSAVYLCASSLELVTYNEQFFGPGTRLTVL.

The rearrangement links TRBV30 to TRBJ2-2; TRBD1 matches at 8 bases. The CDR3 has 12 residues. Germline assignment: CDR1 GTSNPN and CDR2 SVGIG (reference sequence). Trimming removed 5 bases from V and 7 bases from J; junction bases left unmatched: 3. In nucleotides, the CDR3 is TGTGCCTGGGGACAGGGCGGCGGGGAGCTGTTTTTT. Translated, it gives CAWGQGGGELFF. The full variable domain, with the rest looked up from reference TRBV30 and TRBJ2-2, is SQTIHQWPATLVQPVGSPLSLECTVEGTSNPNLYWYRQAAGRGLQLLFYSVGIGQISSEVPQNLSASRPQDRQFILSSKKLLLSDSGFYLCAWGQGGGELFFGEGSRLTVL.

The V call is TRBV10-3, the J call TRBJ2-5; a weak D match, TRBD1 (6 bases). Germline CDR1 is ENHRY and CDR2 is SYGVKD. Deletions cut 2 bases from V and 5 bases from J, with 15 bases between. This CDR3 has 15 residues. CDR3 coding DNA: TGTGCCATCAGTGAGCGAAGCTCAGGGGTGGAGACCCAGTACTTC. Protein: CAISERSSGVETQYF.